The clone carrying this T cell receptor beta chain was counted a few times. Other DNA sequences in the sample encode the same CDR3. The repertoire was sequenced with immunoSEQ multiplex PCR; TCRdb's copy has only in-frame clones and lacks some. The data hold under 100,000 clones, with 90% to 95% observed a single time. This CDR3 contains 12 residues. Germline CDR1 and CDR2: MNHEY and SVGAGI. Trimming cost V 6 bases and J 8 bases; bases outside gene matches: 4. The data originate from a study of T cell changes during pregnancy in multiple sclerosis. The sequencing used peripheral blood, collected in the second trimester of pregnancy. This TCR came from a female donor with multiple sclerosis, enrolled in a pregnancy study. This chain links TRBV6-5 with TRBJ1-1; TRBD1 matches 9 bases. CDR3 amino acids: CASRRTGAEAFF. CDR3 DNA: TGTGCCAGCAGGAGGACAGGGGCGGAAGCTTTCTTT.